This TCR beta chain emerged from a study of cytotoxic CD8 clonotypes in ibrutinib-treated CLL. Sequencing used immunoSEQ multiplex PCR; TCRdb keeps in-frame clones, though not all of them. This table holds fewer than 25,000 clones, about 68% found once. CDR3 length equals 13 residues. Germline V gives CDR1 SGHTA, CDR2 FQGTGA. V lost 5 bases and J lost 5; bases outside the gene matches: 5. The sequence derives from a human donor with chronic lymphocytic leukemia. The rearrangement joins TRBV7-3 to TRBJ2-5, with TRBD2 matching over 7 bases. The sequenced sample was PBMCs, obtained before ibrutinib treatment. CDR3 DNA sequence: TGTGCCAGCAGCCGAGGGAGGGTTGAGACCCAGTACTTC. Protein: CASSRGRVETQYF.